This T cell receptor (beta chain) was captured by sequencing in a study of blood T cell repertoires in COVID-19. About the study: Samples taken during acute and convalescent COVID-19 were collected in the United States, Italy and Spain. In each case, the material was cDNA or gDNA derived from T cells, B-cell-depleted T cells, or PBMCs.

The table came from immunoSEQ multiplex PCR; TCRdb's copy has only in-frame clones and leaves some out. The top ten hold 9.8% of the sample, which has about 180,000 clones, roughly 84% seen once. This CDR3 has 17 residues. The germline CDR1 and CDR2 sequences are MNHEY and SMNVEV (reference sequence). Trimming left V 7 bases short and J 0 bases short, with 19 bases between. Sequencing used peripheral blood. This TCR was recovered from a woman aged 80 or over with acute or convalescent COVID-19. The chain joins TRBV27 to TRBJ1-5, with D possibly matching TRBD1 (6 bases). The chain's CDR3 is CASTSFRGALSNQPQHF. The DNA for the CDR3 is TGTGCCAGCACCTCCTTCCGGGGGGCCCTTAGCAATCAGCCCCAGCATTTT.